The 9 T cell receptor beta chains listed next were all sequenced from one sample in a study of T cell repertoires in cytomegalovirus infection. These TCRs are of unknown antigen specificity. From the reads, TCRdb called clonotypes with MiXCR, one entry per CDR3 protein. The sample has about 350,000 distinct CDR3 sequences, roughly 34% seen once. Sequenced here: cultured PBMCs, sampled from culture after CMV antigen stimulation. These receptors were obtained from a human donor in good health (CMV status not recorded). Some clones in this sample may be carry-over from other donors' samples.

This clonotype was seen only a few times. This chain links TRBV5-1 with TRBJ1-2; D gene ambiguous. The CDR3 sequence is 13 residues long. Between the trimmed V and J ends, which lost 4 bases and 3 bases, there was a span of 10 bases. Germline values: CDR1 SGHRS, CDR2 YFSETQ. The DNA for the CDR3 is TGCGCCAGCAGCCAACAGATGTACTATGGCTACACCTTC. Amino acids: CASSQQMYYGYTF.

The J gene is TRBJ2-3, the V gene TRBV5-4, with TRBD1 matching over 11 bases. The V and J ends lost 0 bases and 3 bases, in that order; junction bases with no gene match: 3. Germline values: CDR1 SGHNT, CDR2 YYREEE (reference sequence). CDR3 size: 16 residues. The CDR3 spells CASSLEGTGGTDTQYF. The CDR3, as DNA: TGTGCCAGCAGCTTGGAAGGGACAGGGGGGACAGATACGCAGTATTTT.

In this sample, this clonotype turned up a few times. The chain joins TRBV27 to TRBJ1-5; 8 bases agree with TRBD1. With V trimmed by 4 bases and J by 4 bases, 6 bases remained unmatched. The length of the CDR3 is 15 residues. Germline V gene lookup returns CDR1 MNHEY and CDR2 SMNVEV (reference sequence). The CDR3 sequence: CASSSDRQGNQPQHF. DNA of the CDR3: TGTGCCAGCAGTTCCGACCGACAGGGGAATCAGCCCCAGCATTTT.

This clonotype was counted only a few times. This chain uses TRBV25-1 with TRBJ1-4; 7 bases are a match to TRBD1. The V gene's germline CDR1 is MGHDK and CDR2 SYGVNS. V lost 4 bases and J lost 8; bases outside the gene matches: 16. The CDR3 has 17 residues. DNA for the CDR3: TGTGCCAGCAGTGTAATACCTGAGGGACAGAGTAACGAAAAACTGTTTTTT. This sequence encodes CASSVIPEGQSNEKLFF.

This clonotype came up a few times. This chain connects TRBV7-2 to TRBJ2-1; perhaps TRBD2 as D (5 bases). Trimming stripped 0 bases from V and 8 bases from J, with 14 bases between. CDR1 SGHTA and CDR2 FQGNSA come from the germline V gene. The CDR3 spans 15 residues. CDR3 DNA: TGTGCCAGCAGCTTAGCGAATACTCGGGGAGATGAGCAGTTCTTC. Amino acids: CASSLANTRGDEQFF.

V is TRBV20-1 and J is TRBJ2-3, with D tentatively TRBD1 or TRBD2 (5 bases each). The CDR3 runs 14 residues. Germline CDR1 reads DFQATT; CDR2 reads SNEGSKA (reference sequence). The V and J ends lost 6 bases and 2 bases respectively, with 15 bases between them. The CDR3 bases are TGCAGTGCCGTTCGAGGGGACCCCACAGATACGCAGTATTTT. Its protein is CSAVRGDPTDTQYF.

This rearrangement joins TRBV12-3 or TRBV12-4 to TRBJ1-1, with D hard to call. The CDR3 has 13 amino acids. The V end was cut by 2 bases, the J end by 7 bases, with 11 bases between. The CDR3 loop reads CASSLSAISEAFF. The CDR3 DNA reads TGTGCCAGCAGTTTATCCGCTATCAGTGAAGCTTTCTTT.

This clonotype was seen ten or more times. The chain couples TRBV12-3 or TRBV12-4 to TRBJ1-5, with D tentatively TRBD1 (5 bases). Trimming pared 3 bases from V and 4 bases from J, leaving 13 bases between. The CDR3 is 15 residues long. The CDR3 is CASSFRGLGNQPQHF. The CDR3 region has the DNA TGTGCCAGCAGTTTCCGGGGACTTGGGAATCAGCCCCAGCATTTT.

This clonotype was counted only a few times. CDR3 region: CASSQEFRGYQPQHF. The CDR3 DNA reads as TGCGCCAGCAGCCAAGAGTTCCGAGGATATCAGCCCCAGCATTTT. The chain is built from TRBV4-3 and TRBJ1-5; no clear D. V was cut by 0 bases and J by 5 bases, with 11 bases left in between. Germline V gene lookup returns CDR1 LGHNA and CDR2 YSLEER. This CDR3 is built from 15 residues.